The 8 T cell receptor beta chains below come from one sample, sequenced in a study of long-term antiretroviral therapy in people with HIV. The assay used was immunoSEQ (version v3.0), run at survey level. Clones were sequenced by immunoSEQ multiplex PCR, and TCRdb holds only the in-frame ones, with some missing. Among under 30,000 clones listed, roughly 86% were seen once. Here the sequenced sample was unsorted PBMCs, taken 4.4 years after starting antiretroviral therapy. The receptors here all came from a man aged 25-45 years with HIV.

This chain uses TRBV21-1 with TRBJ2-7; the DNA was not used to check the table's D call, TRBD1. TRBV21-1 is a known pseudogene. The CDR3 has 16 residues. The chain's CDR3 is CASSKVGRTVTYEQYF. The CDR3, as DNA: TGTGCCAGCAGCAAAGTCGGCAGGACAGTTACCTACGAGCAGTACTTC.

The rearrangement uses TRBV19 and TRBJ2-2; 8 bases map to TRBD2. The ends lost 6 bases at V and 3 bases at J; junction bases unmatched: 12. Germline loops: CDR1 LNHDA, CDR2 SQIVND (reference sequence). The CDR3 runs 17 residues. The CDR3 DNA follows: TGTGCCAGTAGGACTCGTGGGACTAGTTTTTACACCGGGGAGCTGTTTTTT. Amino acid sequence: CASRTRGTSFYTGELFF.

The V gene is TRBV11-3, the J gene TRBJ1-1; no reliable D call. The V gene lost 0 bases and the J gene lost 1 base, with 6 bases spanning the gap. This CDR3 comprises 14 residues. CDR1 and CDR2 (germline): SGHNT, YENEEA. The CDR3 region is CASSLDLANTEAFF. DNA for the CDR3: TGTGCCAGCAGCTTAGATCTCGCGAACACTGAAGCTTTCTTT.

CDR3 sequence reads: CASSEARGTPIGYTF. The CDR3 DNA follows: TGTGCCAGCAGTGAAGCAAGAGGGACCCCTATTGGCTACACCTTC. This rearrangement joins TRBV6-1 to TRBJ1-2; TRBD1 might be the D (5 bases). Germline CDR1 MNHNS, CDR2 SASEGT. The V end was cut by 0 bases, the J end by 7 bases, with 15 bases between. CDR3 length equals 15 residues.

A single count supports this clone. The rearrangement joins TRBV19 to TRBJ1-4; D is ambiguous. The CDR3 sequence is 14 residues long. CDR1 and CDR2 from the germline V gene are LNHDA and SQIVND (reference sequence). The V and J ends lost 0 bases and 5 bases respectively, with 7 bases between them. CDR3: CASSIDLFNEKLFF. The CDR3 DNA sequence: TGTGCCAGTAGTATAGATCTATTCAATGAAAAACTGTTTTTT.

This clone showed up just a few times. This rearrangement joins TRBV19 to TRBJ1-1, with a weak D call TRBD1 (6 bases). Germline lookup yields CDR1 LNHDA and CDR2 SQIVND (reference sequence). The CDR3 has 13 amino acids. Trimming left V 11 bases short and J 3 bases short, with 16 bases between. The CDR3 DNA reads TGTGCCTCTCACGGCGGGGGCCACACTGAAGCTTTCTTT. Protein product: CASHGGGHTEAFF.

CDR3 in amino acids: CASSRRSSGEFTDTQYF. CDR3 in DNA: TGTGCCAGCAGCCGACGTTCGAGCGGGGAGTTCACAGATACGCAGTATTTT. The chain carries TRBV11-2 and TRBJ2-3; 7 bases match TRBD2. This CDR3 spans 17 amino acids. The J segment lost 2 bases and the V segment lost 5 bases, leaving 13 bases of the junction unmatched. Germline V gene lookup returns CDR1 SGHAT and CDR2 FQNNGV.

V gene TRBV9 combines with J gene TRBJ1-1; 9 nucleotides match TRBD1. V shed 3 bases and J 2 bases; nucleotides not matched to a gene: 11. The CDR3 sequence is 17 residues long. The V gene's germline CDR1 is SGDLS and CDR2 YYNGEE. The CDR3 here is CASSARDRVPRNTEAFF. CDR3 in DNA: TGTGCCAGCAGCGCTCGGGACAGGGTCCCCCGAAACACTGAAGCTTTCTTT.